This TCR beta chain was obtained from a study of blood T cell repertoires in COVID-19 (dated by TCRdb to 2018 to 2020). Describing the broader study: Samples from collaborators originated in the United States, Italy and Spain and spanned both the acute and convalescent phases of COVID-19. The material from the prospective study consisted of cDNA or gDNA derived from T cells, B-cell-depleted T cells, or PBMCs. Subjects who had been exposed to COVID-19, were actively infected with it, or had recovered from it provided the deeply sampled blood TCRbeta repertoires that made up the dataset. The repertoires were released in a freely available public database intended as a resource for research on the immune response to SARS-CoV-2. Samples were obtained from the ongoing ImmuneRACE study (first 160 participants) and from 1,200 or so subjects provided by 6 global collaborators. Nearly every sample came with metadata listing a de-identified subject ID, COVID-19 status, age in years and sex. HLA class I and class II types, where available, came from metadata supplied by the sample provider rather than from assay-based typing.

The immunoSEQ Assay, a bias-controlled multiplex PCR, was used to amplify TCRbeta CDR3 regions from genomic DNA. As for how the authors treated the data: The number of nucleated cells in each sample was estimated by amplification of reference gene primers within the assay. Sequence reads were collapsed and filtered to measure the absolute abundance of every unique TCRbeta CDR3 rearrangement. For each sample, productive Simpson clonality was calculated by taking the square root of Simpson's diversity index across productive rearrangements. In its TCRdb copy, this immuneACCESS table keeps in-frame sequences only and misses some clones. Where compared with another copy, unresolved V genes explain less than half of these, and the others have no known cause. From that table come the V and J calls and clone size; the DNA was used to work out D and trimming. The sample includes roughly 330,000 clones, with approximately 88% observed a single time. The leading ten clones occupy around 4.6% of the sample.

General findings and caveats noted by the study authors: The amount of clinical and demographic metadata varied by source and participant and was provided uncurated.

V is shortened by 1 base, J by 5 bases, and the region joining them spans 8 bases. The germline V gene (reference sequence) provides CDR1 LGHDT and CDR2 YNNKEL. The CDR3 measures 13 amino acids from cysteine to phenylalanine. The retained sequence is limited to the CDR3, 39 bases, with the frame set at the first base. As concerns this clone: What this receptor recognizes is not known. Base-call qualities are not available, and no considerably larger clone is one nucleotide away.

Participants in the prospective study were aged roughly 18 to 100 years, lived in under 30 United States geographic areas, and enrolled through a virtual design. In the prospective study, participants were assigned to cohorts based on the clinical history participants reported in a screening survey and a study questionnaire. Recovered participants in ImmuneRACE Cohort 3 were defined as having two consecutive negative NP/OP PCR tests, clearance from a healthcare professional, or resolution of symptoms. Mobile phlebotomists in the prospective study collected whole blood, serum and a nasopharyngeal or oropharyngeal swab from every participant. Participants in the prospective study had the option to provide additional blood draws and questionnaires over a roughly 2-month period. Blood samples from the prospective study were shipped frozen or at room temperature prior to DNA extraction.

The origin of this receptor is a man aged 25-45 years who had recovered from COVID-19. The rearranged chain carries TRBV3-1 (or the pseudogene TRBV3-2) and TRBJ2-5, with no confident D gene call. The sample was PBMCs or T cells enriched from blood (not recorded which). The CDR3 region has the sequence CASSQVDRETQYF. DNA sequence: TGTGCCAGCAGCCAAGTAGATCGGGAGACCCAGTACTTC.